This entry concerns a single T cell receptor (beta chain). Produced via immunoSEQ multiplex PCR; TCRdb's table is partial and in-frame only. The sample contains approximately 130,000 clones, 82% of which appear only once. The record originates from a study of blood T cell repertoires in COVID-19. V lost 2 bases to trimming and J lost 3 bases, with 7 bases between them. The CDR3 length is 12 residues. CDR1 SQVTM and CDR2 ANQGSEA come from the germline V gene. This chain links TRBV29-1 with TRBJ2-5; TRBD1 might be the D (6 bases). The specimen sequenced was peripheral blood. The clonotype originates from a human donor in a cohort sampled during active COVID-19. The CDR3 bases are TGCAGCGTTGAAAGACAGGAAGAGACCCAGTACTTC. It specifies CSVERQEETQYF.